Each of the 2 T cell receptor beta chains below was sequenced from the same sample in a study of cytomegalovirus exposure and HLA in healthy donors. PCR used 60 Vbeta primers and 13 Jbeta primers. Repertoires were generated with immunoSEQ multiplex PCR, while TCRdb's copy carries only in-frame clones and drops some. The sample carries around 110,000 clones, about 76% recorded once. The material sequenced was PBMCs. Every receptor here comes from a woman aged 30 to 39 in good health and CMV-seronegative.

Ten or more counts support this clone. V and J are TRBV7-9 and TRBJ2-1; D unresolved. The V gene's germline CDR1 is SEHNR and CDR2 FQNEAQ (reference sequence). The V gene lost 5 bases and the J gene lost 8 bases, with 7 bases spanning the gap. The CDR3 totals 11 residues. Here the CDR3 DNA reads TGTGCCAGCAGCCCCGCGCATGAGCAGTTCTTC. Translated: CASSPAHEQFF.

In its sample, this clone was seen a few times. The same CDR3 also results from other DNA sequences found in this sample. V usage is TRBV19 and J usage is TRBJ2-3; no clear D. The CDR3 length is 11 residues. Germline V gene data show CDR1 as LNHDA and CDR2 as SQIVND (reference sequence). V lost 2 bases to trimming and J lost 5 bases, with 2 bases between them. CDR3 sequence: CASSILDTQYF. The CDR3 DNA sequence: TGTGCCAGTAGTATACTAGATACGCAGTATTTT.